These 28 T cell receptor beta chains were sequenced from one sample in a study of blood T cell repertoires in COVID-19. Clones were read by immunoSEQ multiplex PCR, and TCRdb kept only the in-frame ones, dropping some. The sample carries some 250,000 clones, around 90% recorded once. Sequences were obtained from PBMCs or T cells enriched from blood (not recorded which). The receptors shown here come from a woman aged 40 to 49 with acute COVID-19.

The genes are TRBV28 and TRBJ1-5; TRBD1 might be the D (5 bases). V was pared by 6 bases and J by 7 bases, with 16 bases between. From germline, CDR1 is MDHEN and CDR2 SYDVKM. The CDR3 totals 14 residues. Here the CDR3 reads CASRAGFERQPQHF. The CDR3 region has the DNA TGTGCCAGCAGGGCAGGGTTCGAGAGACAGCCCCAGCATTTT.

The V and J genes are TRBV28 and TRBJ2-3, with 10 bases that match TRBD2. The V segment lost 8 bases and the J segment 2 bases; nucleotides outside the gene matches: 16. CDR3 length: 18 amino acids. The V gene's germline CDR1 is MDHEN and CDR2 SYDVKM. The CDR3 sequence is CASGAGGPGSGLTDTQYF. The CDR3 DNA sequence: TGTGCCAGCGGAGCGGGGGGGCCTGGGTCTGGCCTCACAGATACGCAGTATTTT. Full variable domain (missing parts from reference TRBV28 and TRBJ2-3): DVKVTQSSRYLVKRTGEKVFLECVQDMDHENMFWYRQDPGLGLRLIYFSYDVKMKEKGDIPEGYSVSREKKERFSLILESASTNQTSMYLCASGAGGPGSGLTDTQYFGPGTRLTVL.

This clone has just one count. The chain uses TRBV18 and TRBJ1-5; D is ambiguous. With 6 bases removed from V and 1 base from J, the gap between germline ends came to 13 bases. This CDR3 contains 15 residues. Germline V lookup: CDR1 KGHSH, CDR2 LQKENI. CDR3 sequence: CASSLGKLSNQPQHF. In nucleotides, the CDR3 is TGTGCCAGCTCCCTGGGCAAACTGAGCAATCAGCCCCAGCATTTT.

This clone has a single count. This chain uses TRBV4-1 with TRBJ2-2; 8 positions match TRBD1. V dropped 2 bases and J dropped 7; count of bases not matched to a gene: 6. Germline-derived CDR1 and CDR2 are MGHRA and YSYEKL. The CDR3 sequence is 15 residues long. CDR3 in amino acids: CASSQTGQGRGELFF. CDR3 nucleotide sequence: TGCGCCAGCAGCCAAACCGGACAGGGTCGCGGGGAGCTGTTTTTT.

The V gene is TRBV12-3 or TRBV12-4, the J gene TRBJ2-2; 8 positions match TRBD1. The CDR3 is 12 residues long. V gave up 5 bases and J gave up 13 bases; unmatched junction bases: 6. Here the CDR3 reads CASSLGQGRLFF. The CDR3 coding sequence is TGTGCCAGCAGTCTCGGACAGGGAAGGCTGTTTTTT.

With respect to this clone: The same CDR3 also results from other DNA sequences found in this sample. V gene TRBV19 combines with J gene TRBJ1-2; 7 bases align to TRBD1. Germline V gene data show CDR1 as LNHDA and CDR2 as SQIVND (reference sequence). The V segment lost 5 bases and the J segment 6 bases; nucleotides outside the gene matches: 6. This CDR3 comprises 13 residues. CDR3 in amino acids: CASSPDRVDGYTF. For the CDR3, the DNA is TGTGCCAGTAGTCCCGACAGGGTGGATGGCTACACCTTC.

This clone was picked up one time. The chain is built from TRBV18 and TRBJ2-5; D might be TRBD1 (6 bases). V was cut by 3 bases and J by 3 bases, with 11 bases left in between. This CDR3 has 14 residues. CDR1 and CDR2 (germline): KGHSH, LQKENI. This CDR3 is CASSPSGAEETQYF. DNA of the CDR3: TGTGCCAGCTCACCCTCAGGGGCAGAAGAGACCCAGTACTTC.

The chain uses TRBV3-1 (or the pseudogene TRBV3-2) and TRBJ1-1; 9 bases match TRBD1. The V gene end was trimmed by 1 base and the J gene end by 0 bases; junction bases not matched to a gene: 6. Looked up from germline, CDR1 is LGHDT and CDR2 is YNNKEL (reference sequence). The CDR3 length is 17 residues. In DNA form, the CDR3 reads TGTGCCAGCAGCCAAGTCAAAGGGACAGGGATGAACACTGAAGCTTTCTTT. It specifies CASSQVKGTGMNTEAFF.

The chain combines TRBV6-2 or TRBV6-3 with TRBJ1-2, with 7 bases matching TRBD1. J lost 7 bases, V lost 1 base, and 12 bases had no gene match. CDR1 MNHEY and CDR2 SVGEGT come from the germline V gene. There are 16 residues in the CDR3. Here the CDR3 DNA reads TGTGCCAGCAGTTACTATTCTGGGACAGCTCTTCGTGGCTACACCTTC. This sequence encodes CASSYYSGTALRGYTF.

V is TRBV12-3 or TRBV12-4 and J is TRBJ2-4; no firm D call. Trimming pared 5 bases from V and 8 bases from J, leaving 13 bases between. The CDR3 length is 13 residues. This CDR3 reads CASSLRQWDIQYF. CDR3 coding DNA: TGTGCCAGCAGTCTCAGACAATGGGACATTCAGTACTTC.

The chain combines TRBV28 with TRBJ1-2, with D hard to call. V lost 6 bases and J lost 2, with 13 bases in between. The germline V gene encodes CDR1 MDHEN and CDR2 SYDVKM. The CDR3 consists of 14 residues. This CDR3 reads CASSPPRENYGYTF. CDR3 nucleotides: TGTGCCAGCAGCCCCCCTCGGGAGAACTATGGCTACACCTTC.

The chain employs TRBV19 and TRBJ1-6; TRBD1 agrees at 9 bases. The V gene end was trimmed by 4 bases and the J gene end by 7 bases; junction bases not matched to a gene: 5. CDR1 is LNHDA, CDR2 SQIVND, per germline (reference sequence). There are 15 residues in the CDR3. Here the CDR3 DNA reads TGTGCCAGTAGTACCTCCGGACAGGGGAATTCACCCCTCCACTTT. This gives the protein CASSTSGQGNSPLHF.

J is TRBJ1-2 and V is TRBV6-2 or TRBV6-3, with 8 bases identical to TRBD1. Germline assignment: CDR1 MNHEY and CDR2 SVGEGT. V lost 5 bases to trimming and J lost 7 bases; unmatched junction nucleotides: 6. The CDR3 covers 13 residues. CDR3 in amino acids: CASSDPGGFGYTF. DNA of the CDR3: TGTGCCAGCAGTGACCCAGGGGGCTTTGGCTACACCTTC.

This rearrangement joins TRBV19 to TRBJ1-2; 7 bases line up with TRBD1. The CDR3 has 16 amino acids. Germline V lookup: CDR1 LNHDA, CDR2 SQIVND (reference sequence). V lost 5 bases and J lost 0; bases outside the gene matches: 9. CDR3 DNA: TGTGCCAGTAGTCCAATCCCCGGGACAGCTAACTATGGCTACACCTTC. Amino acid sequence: CASSPIPGTANYGYTF.

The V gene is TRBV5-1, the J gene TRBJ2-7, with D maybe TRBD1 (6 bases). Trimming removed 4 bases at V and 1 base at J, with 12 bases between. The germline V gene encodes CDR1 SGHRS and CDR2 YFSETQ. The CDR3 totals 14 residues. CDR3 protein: CASSRAGDSYEQYF. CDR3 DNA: TGCGCCAGCAGCCGGGCAGGGGATTCCTACGAGCAGTACTTC.

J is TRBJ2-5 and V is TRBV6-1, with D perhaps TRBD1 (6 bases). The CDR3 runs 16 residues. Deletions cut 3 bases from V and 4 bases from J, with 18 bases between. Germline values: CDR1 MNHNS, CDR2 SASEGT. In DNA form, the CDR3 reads TGTGCCAGCAGTGAGGGGAGCCCCCCCAGGGGAGAGACCCAGTACTTC. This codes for CASSEGSPPRGETQYF.

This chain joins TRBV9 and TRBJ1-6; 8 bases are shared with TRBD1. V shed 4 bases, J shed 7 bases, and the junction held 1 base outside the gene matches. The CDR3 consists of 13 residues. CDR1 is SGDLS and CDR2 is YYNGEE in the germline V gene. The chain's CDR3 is CASSRDRNSPLHF. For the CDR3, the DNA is TGTGCCAGCAGCAGGGACAGGAATTCACCCCTCCACTTT.

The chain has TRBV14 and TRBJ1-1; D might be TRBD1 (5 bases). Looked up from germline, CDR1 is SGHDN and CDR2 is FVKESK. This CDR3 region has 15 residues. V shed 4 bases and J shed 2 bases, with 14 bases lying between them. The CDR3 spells CASSPLSGLNTEAFF. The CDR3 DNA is TGTGCCAGCAGCCCTCTTTCGGGACTCAACACTGAAGCTTTCTTT.

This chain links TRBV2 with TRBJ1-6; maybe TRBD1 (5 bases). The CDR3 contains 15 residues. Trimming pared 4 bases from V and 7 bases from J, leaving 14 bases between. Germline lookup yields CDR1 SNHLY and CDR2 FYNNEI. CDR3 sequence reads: CASSVASGGNSPLHF. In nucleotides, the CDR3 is TGTGCCAGCAGTGTGGCCTCCGGGGGAAATTCACCCCTCCACTTT.

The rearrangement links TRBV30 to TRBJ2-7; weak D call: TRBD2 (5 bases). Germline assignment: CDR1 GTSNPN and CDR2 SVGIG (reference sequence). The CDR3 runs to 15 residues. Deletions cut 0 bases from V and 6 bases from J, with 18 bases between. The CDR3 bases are TGTGCCTGGAGTGTCTCCGTGCTAGCCAAGCGCGAGCAGTACTTC. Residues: CAWSVSVLAKREQYF.

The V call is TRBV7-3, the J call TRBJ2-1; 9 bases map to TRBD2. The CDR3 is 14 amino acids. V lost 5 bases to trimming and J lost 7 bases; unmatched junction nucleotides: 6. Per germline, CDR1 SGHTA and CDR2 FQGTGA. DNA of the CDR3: TGTGCCAGCAGCCGCCGCGGGGGGGCTAATGAGCAGTTCTTC. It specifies CASSRRGGANEQFF.

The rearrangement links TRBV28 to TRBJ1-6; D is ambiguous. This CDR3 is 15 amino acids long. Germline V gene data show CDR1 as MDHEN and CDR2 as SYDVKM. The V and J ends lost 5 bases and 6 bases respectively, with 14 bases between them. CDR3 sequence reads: CASSNFSFPNSPLHF. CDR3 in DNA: TGTGCCAGCAGTAACTTTTCGTTCCCTAATTCACCCCTCCACTTT.

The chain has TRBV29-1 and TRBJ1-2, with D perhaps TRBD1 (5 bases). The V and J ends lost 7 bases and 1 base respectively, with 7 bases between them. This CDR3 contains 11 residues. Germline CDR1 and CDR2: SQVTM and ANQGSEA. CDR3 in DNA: TGCAGCGACGACAGTAACTATGGCTACACCTTC. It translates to CSDDSNYGYTF. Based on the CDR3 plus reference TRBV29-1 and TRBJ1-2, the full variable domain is SAVISQKPSRDICQRGTSLTIQCQVDSQVTMMFWYRQQPGQSLTLIATANQGSEATYESGFVIDKFPISRPNLTFSTLTVSNMSPEDSSIYLCSDDSNYGYTFGSGTRLTVV.

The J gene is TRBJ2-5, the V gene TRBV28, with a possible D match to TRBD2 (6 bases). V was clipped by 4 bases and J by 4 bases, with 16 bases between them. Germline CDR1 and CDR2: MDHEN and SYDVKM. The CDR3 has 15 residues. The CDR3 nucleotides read TGTGCCAGCAGTTCCCGCTGGGGGGTGGTAGAGACCCAGTACTTC. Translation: CASSSRWGVVETQYF.

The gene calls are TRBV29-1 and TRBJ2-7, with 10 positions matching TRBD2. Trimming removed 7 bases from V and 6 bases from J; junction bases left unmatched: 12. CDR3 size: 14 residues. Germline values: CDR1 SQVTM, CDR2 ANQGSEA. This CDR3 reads CSGLAGDLKGEQYF. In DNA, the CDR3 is TGCAGCGGGCTAGCGGGAGATCTGAAGGGCGAGCAGTACTTC.

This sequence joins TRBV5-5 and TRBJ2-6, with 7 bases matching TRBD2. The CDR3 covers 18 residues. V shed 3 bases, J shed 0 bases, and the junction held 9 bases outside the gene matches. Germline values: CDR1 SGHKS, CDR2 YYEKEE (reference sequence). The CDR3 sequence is CASSWTAGEPSGANVLTF. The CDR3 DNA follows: TGTGCCAGCAGCTGGACGGCGGGGGAACCCTCTGGGGCCAACGTCCTGACTTTC.

The CDR3 coding sequence is TGTGCCAGCAATCTCGCGGGACAGGGAAATGAAAAACTGTTTTTT. This codes for CASNLAGQGNEKLFF. The genes are TRBV28 and TRBJ1-4; TRBD1 agrees at 9 bases. V lost 7 bases, J lost 5 bases, and 8 bases stayed unmatched. This CDR3 spans 15 amino acids. CDR1 and CDR2 from the germline V gene are MDHEN and SYDVKM. Full variable domain (remainder filled in from reference TRBV28 and TRBJ1-4): DVKVTQSSRYLVKRTGEKVFLECVQDMDHENMFWYRQDPGLGLRLIYFSYDVKMKEKGDIPEGYSVSREKKERFSLILESASTNQTSMYLCASNLAGQGNEKLFFGSGTQLSVL.

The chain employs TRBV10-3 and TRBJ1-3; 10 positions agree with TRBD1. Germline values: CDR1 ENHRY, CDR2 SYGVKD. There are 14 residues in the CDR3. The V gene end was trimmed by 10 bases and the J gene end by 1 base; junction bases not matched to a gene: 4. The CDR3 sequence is CATSGQGSGNTIYF. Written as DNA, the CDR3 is TGTGCCACCTCGGGACAGGGGTCTGGAAACACCATATATTTT.